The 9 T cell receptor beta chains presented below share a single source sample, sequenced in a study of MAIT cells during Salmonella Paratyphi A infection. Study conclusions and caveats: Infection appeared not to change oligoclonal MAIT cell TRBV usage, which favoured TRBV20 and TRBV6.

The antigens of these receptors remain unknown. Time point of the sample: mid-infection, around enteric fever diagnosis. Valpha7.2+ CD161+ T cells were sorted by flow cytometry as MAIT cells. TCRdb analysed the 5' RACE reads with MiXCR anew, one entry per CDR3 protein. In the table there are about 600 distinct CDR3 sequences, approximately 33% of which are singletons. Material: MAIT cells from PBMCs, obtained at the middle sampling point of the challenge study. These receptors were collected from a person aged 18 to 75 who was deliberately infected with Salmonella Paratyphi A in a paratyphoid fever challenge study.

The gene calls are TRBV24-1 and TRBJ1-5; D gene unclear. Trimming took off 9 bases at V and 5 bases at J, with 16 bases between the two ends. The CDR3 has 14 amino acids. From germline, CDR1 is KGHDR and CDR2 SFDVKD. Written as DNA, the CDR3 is TGTGCCACCCAGAACCCCACCCACGATCAGCCCCAGCATTTT. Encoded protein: CATQNPTHDQPQHF.

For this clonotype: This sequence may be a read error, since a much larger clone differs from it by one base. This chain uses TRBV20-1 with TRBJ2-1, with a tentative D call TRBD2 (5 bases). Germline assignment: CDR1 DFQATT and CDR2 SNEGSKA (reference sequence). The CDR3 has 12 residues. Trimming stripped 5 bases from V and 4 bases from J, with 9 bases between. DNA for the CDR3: TGCAGTGCTCGGTGGAGGTACAATGAGCAGTTCTTC. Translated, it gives CSARWRYNEQFF.

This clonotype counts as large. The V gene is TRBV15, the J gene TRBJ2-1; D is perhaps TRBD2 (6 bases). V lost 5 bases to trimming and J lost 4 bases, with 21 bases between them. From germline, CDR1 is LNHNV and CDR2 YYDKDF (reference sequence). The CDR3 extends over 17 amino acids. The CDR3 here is CATSRSSRGSPYNEQFF. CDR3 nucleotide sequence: TGTGCCACCAGCCGAAGCTCTCGGGGGTCCCCTTACAATGAGCAGTTCTTC.

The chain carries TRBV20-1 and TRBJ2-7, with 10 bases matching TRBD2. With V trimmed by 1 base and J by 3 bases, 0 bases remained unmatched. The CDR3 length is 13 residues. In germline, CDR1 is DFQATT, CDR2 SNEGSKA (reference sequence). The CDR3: CSARGLAGYEQYF. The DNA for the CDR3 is TGCAGTGCTAGAGGACTAGCGGGCTACGAGCAGTACTTC.

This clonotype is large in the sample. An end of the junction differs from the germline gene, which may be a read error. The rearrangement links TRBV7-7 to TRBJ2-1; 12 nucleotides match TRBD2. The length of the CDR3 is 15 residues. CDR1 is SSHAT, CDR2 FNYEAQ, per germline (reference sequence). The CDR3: CASSAGLAGYNEQFF. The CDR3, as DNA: TGTGCTAGCAGCGCCGGACTAGCGGGATACAATGAGCAGTTCTTC.

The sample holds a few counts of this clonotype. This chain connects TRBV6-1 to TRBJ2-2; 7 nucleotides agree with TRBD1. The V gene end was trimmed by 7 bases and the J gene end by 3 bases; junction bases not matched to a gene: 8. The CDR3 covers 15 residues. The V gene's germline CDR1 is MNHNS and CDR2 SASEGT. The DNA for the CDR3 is TGTGCCAGCAACACAGGGGAGTCGGACACCGGGGAGCTGTTTTTT. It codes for CASNTGESDTGELFF.

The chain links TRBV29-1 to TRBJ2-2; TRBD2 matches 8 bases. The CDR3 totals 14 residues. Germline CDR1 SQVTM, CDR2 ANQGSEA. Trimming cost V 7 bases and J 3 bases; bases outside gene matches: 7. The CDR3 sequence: CSARAGVDTGELFF. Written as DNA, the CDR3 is TGCAGCGCCCGAGCGGGAGTAGACACCGGGGAGCTGTTTTTT.

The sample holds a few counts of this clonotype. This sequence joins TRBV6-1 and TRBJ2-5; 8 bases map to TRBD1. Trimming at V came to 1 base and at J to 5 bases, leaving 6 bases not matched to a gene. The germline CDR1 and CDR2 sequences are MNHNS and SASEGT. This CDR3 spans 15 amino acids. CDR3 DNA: TGTGCCAGCAGTGAAGGGACAGGGACGTTCGAGACCCAGTACTTC. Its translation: CASSEGTGTFETQYF.

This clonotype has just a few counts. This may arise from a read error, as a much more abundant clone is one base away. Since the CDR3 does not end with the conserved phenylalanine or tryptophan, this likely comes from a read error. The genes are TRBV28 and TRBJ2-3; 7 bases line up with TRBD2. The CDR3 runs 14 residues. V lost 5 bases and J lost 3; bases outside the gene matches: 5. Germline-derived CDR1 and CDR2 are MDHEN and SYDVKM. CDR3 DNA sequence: TGTGCCAGCAGTCCGCCGCGGGAGACAGATACGCAGTATTTG. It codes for CASSPPRETDTQYL.